The 17 T cell receptor beta chains reported below all come from one sample, sequenced in a study of regulatory T cells in long-lasting Graves disease. Combining iRepertoire HTBI primers with Arm-PCR of CDR3 regions, the authors built TCR beta libraries. A single record per CDR3 protein comes from TCRdb applying MiXCR to the multiplex PCR reads. The sample includes 450,000 to 500,000 distinct CDR3 sequences, roughly 16% of them seen just once. Sample time point: newly diagnosed GD, antithyroid drugs for less than 3 months. Scientists built the TCR library using RNA that was extracted from PBMCs. The sample also formed part of further work on T cells in Graves' hyperthyroidism and ophthalmopathy.

The source was peripheral blood mononuclear cells (PBMCs), collected at new diagnosis, from a patient treated with antithyroid drugs. All receptors derive from a man in his forties with Graves disease.

This clonotype was found a few times. This chain uses TRBV24-1 with TRBJ2-2; TRBD2 aligns across 9 bases. The germline CDR1 and CDR2 sequences are KGHDR and SFDVKD. The CDR3 runs to 18 residues. The junction had 6 bases not matched to a gene; V was cut back by 2 bases and J by 0 bases. CDR3 bases: TGTGCCACCAGTGATTCCCCCGGGACTAGCACGAACACCGGGGAGCTGTTTTTT. Its translation is CATSDSPGTSTNTGELFF.

This clonotype was seen ten or more times. The J gene is TRBJ2-3, the V gene TRBV7-9, with 9 positions matching TRBD2. Germline V gives CDR1 SEHNR, CDR2 FQNEAQ (reference sequence). The CDR3 is 16 residues long. V lost 2 bases and J lost 2; bases outside the gene matches: 5. CDR3 nucleotides: TGTGCCAGCAGCTTAAGTAGCGGGAGACCCACAGATACGCAGTATTTT. Translation gives CASSLSSGRPTDTQYF. The whole variable domain, filled in from reference TRBV7-9 and TRBJ2-3, reads DTGVSQNPRHKITKRGQNVTFRCDPISEHNRLYWYRQTLGQGPEFLTYFQNEAQLEKSRLLSDRFSAERPKGSFSTLEIQRTEQGDSAMYLCASSLSSGRPTDTQYFGPGTRLTVL.

This clonotype was detected once. The J gene is TRBJ1-1, the V gene TRBV9; D perhaps matches TRBD1 (6 bases). The germline V gene encodes CDR1 SGDLS and CDR2 YYNGEE. Trimming took off 3 bases at V and 4 bases at J, with 16 bases between the two ends. CDR3 length: 15 residues. The CDR3, as DNA: TGTGCCAGCAGCGCTACCTTAACAGGGCCCACTGAAGCTTTCTTT. Its protein is CASSATLTGPTEAFF.

This clonotype was counted a few times. V gene TRBV7-9 combines with J gene TRBJ2-2, with TRBD2 matching over 8 bases. The CDR3 has 16 amino acids. Germline-derived CDR1 and CDR2 are SEHNR and FQNEAQ (reference sequence). V was clipped by 5 bases and J by 6 bases; unmatched bases: 11. CDR3 region: CASSPHGTRRPGELFF. As DNA, the CDR3 is TGTGCCAGCAGCCCCCACGGGACTAGGAGACCCGGGGAGCTGTTTTTT.

This clonotype was seen at least ten times. V and J are TRBV24-1 and TRBJ2-1; 16 bases agree with TRBD2. V lost 4 bases, J lost 4 bases, and 3 bases stayed unmatched. Germline-derived CDR1 and CDR2 are KGHDR and SFDVKD. This CDR3 contains 17 residues. Written as DNA, the CDR3 is TGTGCCACCAGTGACCCGGGACTAGCGGGAGGGTACAATGAGCAGTTCTTC. The encoded protein is CATSDPGLAGGYNEQFF.

The genes are TRBV20-1 and TRBJ1-4, with TRBD1 matching over 11 bases. The junction had 16 bases not matched to a gene; V was cut back by 2 bases and J by 8 bases. From germline, CDR1 is DFQATT and CDR2 SNEGSKA (reference sequence). The CDR3 consists of 18 residues. The CDR3 DNA sequence: TGCAGTGCTAGACCGTTAGGACAGGGGGCTGTCGTGGGGGAAAAACTGTTTTTT. Translating gives CSARPLGQGAVVGEKLFF.

This clonotype was seen repeatedly, ten times or more. The CDR3 is CSASRRVSSGRANEQYF. The CDR3 nucleotides are TGCAGTGCTAGTAGGAGGGTTTCCAGCGGGAGGGCCAACGAGCAGTACTTC. The chain is built from TRBV20-1 and TRBJ2-7, with 10 positions matching TRBD2. The CDR3 loop spans 17 amino acids. V dropped 3 bases and J dropped 5; count of bases not matched to a gene: 16. The V gene's germline CDR1 is DFQATT and CDR2 SNEGSKA (reference sequence).

This clonotype was observed many times. The chain links TRBV20-1 to TRBJ2-1; D is unresolved. Germline CDR1 is DFQATT and CDR2 is SNEGSKA (reference sequence). CDR3 size: 15 residues. V gave up 3 bases and J gave up 0 bases, with 12 bases separating them. The CDR3 spells CSASGDPSSYNEQFF. CDR3 bases: TGCAGTGCTAGCGGTGACCCCAGCTCCTACAATGAGCAGTTCTTC.

The sample holds many counts of this clonotype. This chain links TRBV4-2 with TRBJ2-3; no firm D call. The CDR3 extends over 17 amino acids. Germline loops: CDR1 LGHNA, CDR2 YNFKEQ. The V and J ends lost 0 bases and 0 bases respectively, with 13 bases between them. This CDR3 is CASSQEVERDSTDTQYF. In DNA, the CDR3 is TGTGCCAGCAGCCAAGAAGTGGAGCGAGATAGCACAGATACGCAGTATTTT.

This clonotype occurred many times. The chain carries TRBV20-1 and TRBJ1-3; D gene uncertain. The CDR3 is 14 residues long. V was shortened by 7 bases and J by 1 base, with 14 bases between the two germline ends. The germline gives CDR1 DFQATT, CDR2 SNEGSKA (reference sequence). The DNA of the CDR3 is TGCAGTGTCGCGGAGGGAGGGTCTGGAAACACCATATATTTT. It specifies CSVAEGGSGNTIYF.

This chain joins TRBV27 and TRBJ2-1; D is ambiguous. Looked up from germline, CDR1 is MNHEY and CDR2 is SMNVEV (reference sequence). The germline V and J ends were trimmed by 3 bases and 0 bases, with 6 bases remaining between them. The CDR3 contains 14 residues. CDR3 sequence (DNA): TGTGCCAGCAGTTTTGGGAACTCCTACAATGAGCAGTTCTTC. Translated: CASSFGNSYNEQFF.

Regarding this clonotype: This may stem from a read error, because a much larger clone lies one nucleotide away. The conserved phenylalanine or tryptophan normally closing the CDR3 is absent here, so this likely arose from a read error. This chain joins TRBV7-9 and TRBJ1-1, with D possibly TRBD1 on 6 matching bases. Germline lookup yields CDR1 SEHNR and CDR2 FQNEAQ (reference sequence). This CDR3 has 15 amino acids. With 2 bases removed from V and 0 bases from J, the gap between germline ends came to 10 bases. Written as DNA, the CDR3 is TGTGCCAGCAGCTTAAGAGGGGGGCTGAACACTGAAGCTTTCTTA. Amino acid sequence: CASSLRGGLNTEAFL.

This clonotype occurred many times. This chain connects TRBV7-6 to TRBJ2-7; no firm D call. The CDR3 runs 14 residues. CDR1 and CDR2 from the germline V gene are SGHVS and FNYEAQ. V was trimmed by 5 bases and J by 0 bases, leaving 11 bases between them. Written as DNA, the CDR3 is TGTGCCAGCAGCCGTTCCGACAACTCCTACGAGCAGTACTTC. Translated, it gives CASSRSDNSYEQYF.

At least ten counts were recorded for this clonotype. CDR3 DNA: TGTGCCAGCAGTTTAGCGCGGGCAGGGAGTGAGAACACTGAAGCTTTCTTT. Translating gives CASSLARAGSENTEAFF. The chain has TRBV12-3 or TRBV12-4 and TRBJ1-1; D is perhaps TRBD1 (5 bases). V was pared by 0 bases and J by 1 base, with 15 bases between. This CDR3 spans 17 amino acids.

This clonotype appeared many times. The chain employs TRBV19 and TRBJ1-1, with D perhaps TRBD1 (5 bases). This CDR3 contains 17 residues. V gave up 1 base and J gave up 3 bases, with 18 bases separating them. The germline gives CDR1 LNHDA, CDR2 SQIVND (reference sequence). The CDR3 region has the DNA TGTGCCAGTAGTATAGGGGGCCGACCATTCGTGGACACTGAAGCTTTCTTT. Its protein is CASSIGGRPFVDTEAFF.

The chain uses TRBV7-2 and TRBJ2-2, with TRBD1 identical over 9 bases. Germline lookup yields CDR1 SGHTA and CDR2 FQGNSA. The CDR3 is made up of 16 amino acids. Unmatched junction bases numbered 10, after V lost 4 bases and J lost 7 bases. For the CDR3, the DNA is TGTGCCAGCAGCTGGGACGGGACAGGGTTGCTCGGGGAGCTGTTTTTT. As protein: CASSWDGTGLLGELFF.

The chain combines TRBV7-8 with TRBJ2-3; no definite D call. Trimming pared 0 bases from V and 10 bases from J, leaving 5 bases between. Germline loops: CDR1 SGHVS, CDR2 FQNEAQ. This CDR3 spans 11 amino acids. This chain's CDR3 is CASSLAQAQYF. CDR3 nucleotide sequence: TGTGCCAGCAGCTTAGCCCAGGCGCAGTATTTT.